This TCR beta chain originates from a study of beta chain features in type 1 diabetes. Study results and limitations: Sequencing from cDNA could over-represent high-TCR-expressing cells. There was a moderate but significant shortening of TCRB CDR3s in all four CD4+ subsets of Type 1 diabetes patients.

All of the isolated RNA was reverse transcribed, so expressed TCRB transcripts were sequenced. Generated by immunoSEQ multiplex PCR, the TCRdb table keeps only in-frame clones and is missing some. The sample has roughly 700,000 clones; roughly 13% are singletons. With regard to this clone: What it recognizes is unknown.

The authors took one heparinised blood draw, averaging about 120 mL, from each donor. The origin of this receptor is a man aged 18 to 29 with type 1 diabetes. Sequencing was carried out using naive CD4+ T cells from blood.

The CDR3 is CASSPEGQGYQPQHF. CDR3 bases: TGCGCCAGCAGCCCGGAGGGACAGGGTTATCAGCCCCAGCATTTT. The rearrangement uses TRBV5-1 and TRBJ1-5, with 9 bases lining up with TRBD1. Germline loops: CDR1 SGHRS, CDR2 YFSETQ. This CDR3 contains 15 residues. The junction had 7 bases not matched to a gene; V was cut back by 4 bases and J by 5 bases.